One sample yielded the 22 T cell receptor delta chains listed below, sequenced in a study of human gamma delta and Vdelta1 T cells. TCRdb processed the PCR reads again with the CATT caller. This table holds 5,500 to 7,500 delta-chain clones, roughly 40% found once. What these receptors recognize is not known. Specimen: Vdelta1 gamma-delta T cells from blood grown in culture (DOT cells). Source of these receptors: a human donor in good health.

This clone was recorded a few times. The chain has TRDV1 and TRDJ1; possible D gene TRDD3, 6 bases. This CDR3 comprises 20 residues. V was shortened by 2 bases and J by 0 bases, with 25 bases between the two germline ends. The germline V gene has CDR1 TSWWSYY and CDR2 QGS. In nucleotides, the CDR3 is TGTGCTCTTGGGGAAGGCCGTCTCGGGGGAGCCCCTCCGTACACCGATAAACTCATCTTT. The encoded protein is CALGEGRLGGAPPYTDKLIF.

J is TRDJ1 and V is TRDV1, with 8 bases aligning to TRDD3. The CDR3 consists of 22 residues. After removal of 6 bases from V and 0 bases from J, the junction contained 27 bases not matched to a gene. Germline V lookup: CDR1 TSWWSYY, CDR2 QGS. The CDR3 nucleotides read TGTGCTCTTGGATATCCTCTTGTGTGGGTGGGGCTGGGGGACGGGTACACCGATAAACTCATCTTT. Translation: CALGYPLVWVGLGDGYTDKLIF.

This clone was seen a handful of times. The chain is built from TRDV1 and TRDJ4, with D possibly matching TRDD2 (7 bases). Between the trimmed V and J ends, which lost 0 bases and 0 bases, there was a span of 35 bases. Germline lookup yields CDR1 TSWWSYY and CDR2 QGS. This CDR3 is 23 amino acids long. CDR3 region: CALGELYPTSYPTGIKSPRPLIF. As DNA, the CDR3 is TGTGCTCTTGGGGAACTTTACCCAACTTCCTATCCGACTGGGATCAAATCGCCCAGACCCCTGATCTTT.

This clone has more than one count but fewer than ten. This sequence joins TRDV1 and TRDJ1, with TRDD3 matching 12 bases. The V gene end was trimmed by 0 bases and the J gene end by 3 bases; junction bases not matched to a gene: 17. The CDR3 consists of 21 residues. Germline CDR1 is TSWWSYY and CDR2 is QGS. The CDR3: CALGELISANWGIQGPDKLIF. CDR3 bases: TGTGCTCTTGGGGAACTTATCAGCGCCAACTGGGGGATACAAGGACCCGATAAACTCATCTTT.

The chain couples TRDV1 to TRDJ1, with D perhaps assigned TRDD2 or TRDD3 (6 bases each). The CDR3 sequence is 22 residues long. Trimming left V 1 base short and J 0 bases short, with 30 bases between. The germline V gene has CDR1 TSWWSYY and CDR2 QGS. For the CDR3, the DNA is TGTGCTCTTGGGGAACCCCTCCTACGGGAGGCTGGGGAACCCCCCTACACCGATAAACTCATCTTT. This translates into CALGEPLLREAGEPPYTDKLIF.

The chain uses TRDV1 and TRDJ1, with a tentative D call TRDD3 (8 bases). The germline CDR1 and CDR2 sequences are TSWWSYY and QGS. The CDR3 length is 19 residues. Deletions cut 2 bases from V and 11 bases from J, with 33 bases between. CDR3 amino acids: CALGEGRYLPSGGPATLIF. In DNA, the CDR3 is TGTGCTCTTGGGGAAGGGCGCTACCTTCCTTCTGGGGGACCGGCGACCCTCATCTTT.

In its sample, this clone is medium-sized. V gene TRDV1 combines with J gene TRDJ1; D not certain. Germline V lookup: CDR1 TSWWSYY, CDR2 QGS. This CDR3 spans 15 amino acids. V lost 5 bases, J lost 1 base, and 14 bases lay in between. CDR3 bases: TGTGCTCTTGGGATGCCTTGGCACGGCACCGATAAACTCATCTTT. This translates into CALGMPWHGTDKLIF.

This clone has a handful of counts. The chain joins TRDV1 to TRDJ1; 9 positions agree with TRDD3. From germline, CDR1 is TSWWSYY and CDR2 QGS. There are 18 residues in the CDR3. The ends lost 1 base at V and 0 bases at J; junction bases unmatched: 9. CDR3 region: CALGERLGIRAYTDKLIF. The CDR3, as DNA: TGTGCTCTTGGGGAACGATTGGGGATACGGGCATACACCGATAAACTCATCTTT.

The chain employs TRDV1 and TRDJ1, with 13 bases matching TRDD3. This CDR3 spans 20 amino acids. V was clipped by 4 bases and J by 2 bases; unmatched bases: 16. Germline assignment: CDR1 TSWWSYY and CDR2 QGS. CDR3 amino acids: CALGGLSRWDWGIRTDKLIF. The CDR3 nucleotides read TGTGCTCTTGGGGGCCTCTCCCGATGGGACTGGGGGATACGTACCGATAAACTCATCTTT.

Concerning this clone: Additional DNA sequences in this sample encode the identical CDR3. This rearrangement joins TRDV1 to TRDJ1, with 10 bases lining up with TRDD3. Germline values: CDR1 TSWWSYY, CDR2 QGS. With 0 bases clipped from V and 3 bases from J, the junction kept 37 bases outside the gene matches. This CDR3 is 27 amino acids long. Here the CDR3 DNA reads TGTGCTCTTGGGGAACTAGGTCAATCCCCTCCTCCCCCCTGGGGGATATCGCTGGGCAAGACAGCCGATAAACTCATCTTT. Translation: CALGELGQSPPPPWGISLGKTADKLIF.

This clone showed up just a few times. This sequence joins TRDV1 and TRDJ1; 12 bases align to TRDD3. CDR1 and CDR2 (germline): TSWWSYY, QGS. The junction had 17 bases not matched to a gene; V was cut back by 5 bases and J by 4 bases. The CDR3 is 19 residues long. CDR3 nucleotides: TGTGCTCTTGGGTTCCGTCTACACCTGGGGGATACGCGATTCGATAAACTCATCTTT. Translation: CALGFRLHLGDTRFDKLIF.

This clone has only a few counts. This sequence joins TRDV1 and TRDJ1; TRDD1 might be the D (5 bases). Trimming shortened V by 1 base and J by 0 bases, and 51 bases separated the two germline ends. The CDR3 spans 29 residues. CDR1 and CDR2 from the germline V gene are TSWWSYY and QGS. CDR3 sequence: CALGEPFPIRPPARTQRNVRPYHTDKLIF. The CDR3, as DNA: TGTGCTCTTGGGGAACCTTTTCCCATCCGGCCCCCCGCTAGAACCCAGCGAAATGTTCGTCCATACCACACCGATAAACTCATCTTT.

The table lists this clone with a few counts. The chain couples TRDV1 to TRDJ1, with D perhaps matching TRDD2 (5 bases). Germline CDR1 TSWWSYY, CDR2 QGS. V was clipped by 3 bases and J by 9 bases, with 20 bases between them. The CDR3 runs 15 residues. CDR3 DNA sequence: TGTGCTCTTGGGGACTACCTTCGCCCCGCTCGAGAACTCATCTTT. Protein: CALGDYLRPARELIF.

This clone came up once. The chain carries TRDV1 and TRDJ1, with a weak D call TRDD3 (6 bases). V lost 4 bases and J 0 bases, leaving 21 bases between the germline ends. This CDR3 has 18 residues. Germline CDR1 TSWWSYY, CDR2 QGS. The CDR3 here is CALGVLIRERDNTDKLIF. In nucleotides, the CDR3 is TGTGCTCTTGGGGTACTTATTCGAGAAAGGGATAACACCGATAAACTCATCTTT.

The chain has TRDV1 and TRDJ1; TRDD3 might be the D (6 bases). The CDR3 is 19 residues long. Germline loops: CDR1 TSWWSYY, CDR2 QGS. The V end was cut by 5 bases, the J end by 0 bases, with 25 bases between. The CDR3 spells CALGRSRGPLGHHTDKLIF. The CDR3 region has the DNA TGTGCTCTTGGGCGATCCCGCGGGCCACTGGGACATCACACCGATAAACTCATCTTT.

The chain links TRDV1 to TRDJ1; weak D call: TRDD3 (5 bases). This CDR3 is built from 15 residues. The ends were cut back, 2 bases at V and 7 bases at J, with 17 bases in the middle. The germline gives CDR1 TSWWSYY, CDR2 QGS. The CDR3 DNA reads as TGTGCTCTTGGGGAATCCAACTCCGTGGGGCTTAAACTCATCTTT. Its protein product is CALGESNSVGLKLIF.

This chain uses TRDV3 with TRDJ1, with 10 nucleotides matching TRDD3. The V gene's germline CDR1 is TVYSNPD and CDR2 GDNSRS (reference sequence). V was clipped by 2 bases and J by 1 base; unmatched bases: 25. The CDR3 is made up of 21 amino acids. The CDR3 bases are TGTGCCTTTGTCCCCGAGTGGAATCTCGTACTGGGGGATCCCCTCACCGATAAACTCATCTTT. It yields the protein CAFVPEWNLVLGDPLTDKLIF.

A few counts support this clone. The junction does not match germline at one end; this may be a read error. The V gene is TRDV1, the J gene TRDJ1, with no clear D. Per germline, CDR1 TSWWSYY and CDR2 QGS. The CDR3 is 13 amino acids. CDR3 nucleotide sequence: TGTGCTCTTGGGGAGGCCGCCACCGTTAAACTCATCTTT. Its translation: CALGEAATVKLIF.

The sample holds a few counts of this clone. This chain joins TRDV1 and TRDJ1, with D possibly being TRDD2 or TRDD3 (6 bases each). Germline V CDR1 and CDR2: TSWWSYY, QGS. V gave up 4 bases and J gave up 3 bases, with 27 bases separating them. The CDR3 is made up of 19 amino acids. The chain's CDR3 is CALGAVGPSHALGPDKLIF. CDR3 nucleotide sequence: TGTGCTCTTGGGGCCGTCGGGCCTTCCCACGCGCTGGGGCCCGATAAACTCATCTTT.

By sample fraction, this clone is medium-sized (0.01 to 0.1%). The chain employs TRDV1 and TRDJ1; D may be TRDD2 or TRDD3 (8 bases each). The germline CDR1 and CDR2 sequences are TSWWSYY and QGS. The length of the CDR3 is 20 residues. V gave up 0 bases and J gave up 4 bases, with 27 bases separating them. The CDR3 spells CALGELLLPIGLGGFDKLIF. In DNA form, the CDR3 reads TGTGCTCTTGGGGAACTACTCCTTCCTATAGGACTGGGGGGGTTCGATAAACTCATCTTT.

The chain links TRDV1 to TRDJ4; 8 bases align to TRDD3. The CDR3 runs 18 residues. Germline V CDR1 and CDR2: TSWWSYY, QGS. The J segment lost 3 bases and the V segment lost 5 bases, leaving 20 bases of the junction unmatched. The CDR3 DNA follows: TGTGCTCTTGGGTTAGGGATTCCTAACCACTGGGGGTTAGGACCCCTGATCTTT. It yields the protein CALGLGIPNHWGLGPLIF.

The genes are TRDV1 and TRDJ1; weak D call: TRDD3 (7 bases). The CDR3 extends over 25 amino acids. V lost 2 bases, J lost 0 bases, and 40 bases lay in between. Germline loops: CDR1 TSWWSYY, CDR2 QGS. CDR3 sequence: CALGEGPSKIVLGIMTTEYTDKLIF. The CDR3 DNA is TGTGCTCTTGGGGAAGGTCCTTCCAAGATTGTACTGGGGATAATGACGACAGAGTACACCGATAAACTCATCTTT.